The subject of this entry is one TCR beta chain. Its specificity is not known. Trimming stripped 2 bases from V and 3 bases from J, with 8 bases between. The CDR3 is 13 residues long. CDR1 and CDR2 from the germline V gene are MGHDK and SYGVNS. Sequencing relied on immunoSEQ assay v3.0, run at survey level. The table came from immunoSEQ multiplex PCR; TCRdb's copy has only in-frame clones and leaves some out. The sample consists of roughly 13,000 clones, about 80% of them appearing once. Each participant with HIV received care in the United States. Specimens retained roughly 0.95-11 million cryopreserved PBMC preceding DNA extraction. The data belong to a study of long-term antiretroviral therapy in people with HIV. Study in general: When the earliest samples were collected, ART was typically delayed until CD4 counts fell.

Study-wide points: There were no data on ART adherence, viral resistance or therapy changes, a gap that limits inferences about post-ART repertoire changes.

The chain recombines TRBV25-1 with TRBJ2-7; no clear D gene. This sample comprised unsorted PBMCs, obtained 1.3 years after starting antiretroviral therapy. This TCR came from a woman between 18 and 29 years old with HIV. CDR3 nucleotide sequence: TGTGCCAGCAGTGAAGGCGGCAGCTACGAGCAGTACTTC. This gives the protein CASSEGGSYEQYF.